The clone carrying this T cell receptor (beta chain) appeared many times. The antigen remains unidentified. This specimen comes from a study of Graves' ophthalmopathy and Graves' hyperthyroidism. Study results and limitations: Among expanded thyroid clonotypes above 0.001 frequency, most also occurred in blood.

Researchers took RNA transcripts and amplified TCR beta CDR3 regions from them. First-round RT-PCR employed HTBI primers, with a second-round multiplex PCR after it. TCRdb redid the calling of the multiplex PCR reads with MiXCR, one entry per CDR3 protein. The sample has 150,000 or so distinct CDR3 sequences; 39% are singletons. Someone took the PBMCs out of more than 9 ml of fresh peripheral blood. The receptor was derived from a man in his thirties or forties with Graves' ophthalmopathy. Sequences were obtained from peripheral blood.

The CDR3 bases are TGTGCCAGCTCACCCGGGACTAAAGAAGAGACCCAGTACTTC. Translating it yields CASSPGTKEETQYF. The chain couples TRBV18 to TRBJ2-5; 7 nucleotides line up with TRBD2. V dropped 3 bases and J dropped 3; count of bases not matched to a gene: 4. This CDR3 comprises 14 residues. In germline, CDR1 is KGHSH, CDR2 LQKENI.